This TCR beta chain originates from a study of molecular identifiers for immune sequencing clone quantification. In the study overall: Four of five RNA aliquots from approximately 20,000 or 98,000 naive CD8 T cells were sequenced.

This clonotype was observed at least ten times. Its antigen is currently unknown. The CDR3 runs 15 residues. With 5 bases removed from V and 4 bases from J, the gap between germline ends came to 14 bases. Looked up from germline, CDR1 is MGHDK and CDR2 is SYGVNS. Naive CD8 T cells underwent sorting with the CD8+CD4-CCR7+CD45RA+ definition. Whole-study results and caveats: It was shown that clones above 20 RNA copies held over 98% of effector molecules, but under 1% in naive cells.

It was with previously described methods and listed TCR primers that bulk TCR libraries were made. TCRdb called the PCR reads again in MiXCR, with one record for every CDR3 protein. Of fewer than 350,000 distinct CDR3 sequences in the sample, 20% to 25% are singletons; the top ten hold under 0.95%. The receptor's source is a human donor in good health. Some libraries in this study had Jurkat cell RNA spiked in. The sample was naive CD8+ T cells from blood, with Jurkat cell RNA spiked in. Noted subset: FACS-sorted CD8+CD4-CCR7+CD45RA+ naive T cells. The V and J genes are TRBV25-1 and TRBJ2-2, with no clear D. CDR3 protein: CASSPPIGTTGELFF. CDR3 sequence (DNA): TGTGCCAGCAGTCCGCCTATAGGCACCACCGGGGAGCTGTTTTTT.